This T cell receptor (beta chain) was sequenced during a study of T cell responses to AZD1222 COVID-19 vaccine. Study-wide results and limits: Spike was spanned by vaccine-associated CD4 TCRs, with dominance at 160-218 and 743-854. AZD1222 recipients seropositive at baseline numbered only 5 or 6.

The germline CDR1 and CDR2 sequences are SGDLS and YYNGEE. The CDR3 spans 16 residues. V was trimmed by 3 bases and J by 0 bases, leaving 13 bases between them. Only in-frame clones appear in the TCRdb table, and some are missing; sequencing was by immunoSEQ multiplex PCR. Found here are 120,000 to 150,000 clones, more than 85% of them singletons; the top ten hold approximately 1.5%. This clone was found once. Its antigen is undetermined. J is TRBJ2-1 and V is TRBV9; D uncertain. The specimen comprised peripheral blood, sampled on day 0 of AZD1222 vaccination. The receptor comes from an adult in good health. CDR3 region: CASSEALGSSYNEQFF. The CDR3, as DNA: TGTGCCAGCAGCGAGGCTTTGGGTAGCTCCTACAATGAGCAGTTCTTC.